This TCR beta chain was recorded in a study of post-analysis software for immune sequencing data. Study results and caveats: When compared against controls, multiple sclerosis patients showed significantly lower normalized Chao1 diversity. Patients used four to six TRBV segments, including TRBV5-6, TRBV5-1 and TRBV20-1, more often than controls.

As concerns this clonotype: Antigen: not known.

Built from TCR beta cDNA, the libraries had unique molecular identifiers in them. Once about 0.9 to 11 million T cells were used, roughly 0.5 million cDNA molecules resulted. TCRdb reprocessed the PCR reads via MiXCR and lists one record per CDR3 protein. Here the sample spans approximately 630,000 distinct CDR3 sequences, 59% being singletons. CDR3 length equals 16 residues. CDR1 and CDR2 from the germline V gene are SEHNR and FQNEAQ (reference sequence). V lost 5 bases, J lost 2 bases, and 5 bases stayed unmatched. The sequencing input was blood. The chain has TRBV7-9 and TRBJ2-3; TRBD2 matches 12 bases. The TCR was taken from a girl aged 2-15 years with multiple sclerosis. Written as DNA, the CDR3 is TGTGCCAGCAGCGCTAGCGGGGGGGAAATCACAGATACGCAGTATTTT. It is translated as CASSASGGEITDTQYF. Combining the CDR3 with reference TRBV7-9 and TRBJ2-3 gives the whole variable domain DTGVSQNPRHKITKRGQNVTFRCDPISEHNRLYWYRQTLGQGPEFLTYFQNEAQLEKSRLLSDRFSAERPKGSFSTLEIQRTEQGDSAMYLCASSASGGEITDTQYFGPGTRLTVL.